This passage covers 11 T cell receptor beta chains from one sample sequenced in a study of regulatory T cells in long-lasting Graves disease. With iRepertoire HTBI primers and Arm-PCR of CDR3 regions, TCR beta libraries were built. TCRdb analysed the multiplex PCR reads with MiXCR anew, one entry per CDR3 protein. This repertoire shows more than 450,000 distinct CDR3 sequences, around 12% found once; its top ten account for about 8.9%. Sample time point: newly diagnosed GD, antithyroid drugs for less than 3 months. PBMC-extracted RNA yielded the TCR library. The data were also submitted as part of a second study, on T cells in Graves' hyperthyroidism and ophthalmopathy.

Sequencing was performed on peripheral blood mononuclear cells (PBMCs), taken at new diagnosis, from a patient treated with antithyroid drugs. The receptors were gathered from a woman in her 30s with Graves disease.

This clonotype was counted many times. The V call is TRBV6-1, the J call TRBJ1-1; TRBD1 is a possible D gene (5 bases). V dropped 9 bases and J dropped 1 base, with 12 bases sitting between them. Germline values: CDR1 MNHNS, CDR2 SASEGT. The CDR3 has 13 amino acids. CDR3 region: CASGRGWNTEAFF. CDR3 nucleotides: TGTGCCAGTGGGCGGGGCTGGAACACTGAAGCTTTCTTT.

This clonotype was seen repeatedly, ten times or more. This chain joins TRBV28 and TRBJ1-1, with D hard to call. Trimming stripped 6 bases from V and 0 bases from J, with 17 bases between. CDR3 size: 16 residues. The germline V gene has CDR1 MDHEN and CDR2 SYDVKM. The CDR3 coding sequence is TGTGCCAGCAGCCCACCCCCACCAGCTCTGAACACTGAAGCTTTCTTT. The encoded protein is CASSPPPPALNTEAFF.

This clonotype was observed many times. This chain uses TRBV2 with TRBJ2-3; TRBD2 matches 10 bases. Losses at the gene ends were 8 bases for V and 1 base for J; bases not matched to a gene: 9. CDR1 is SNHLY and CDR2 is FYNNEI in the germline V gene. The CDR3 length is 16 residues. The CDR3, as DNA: TGTGCCAGCTCGTTGGTTGGGACTAGCGGCACAGATACGCAGTATTTT. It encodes CASSLVGTSGTDTQYF.

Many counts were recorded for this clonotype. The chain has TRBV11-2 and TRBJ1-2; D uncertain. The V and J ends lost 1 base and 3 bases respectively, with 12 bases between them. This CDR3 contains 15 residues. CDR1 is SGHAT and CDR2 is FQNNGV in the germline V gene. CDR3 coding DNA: TGTGCCAGCAGCTTAGGTCCACGGACTTACTATGGCTACACCTTC. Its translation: CASSLGPRTYYGYTF.

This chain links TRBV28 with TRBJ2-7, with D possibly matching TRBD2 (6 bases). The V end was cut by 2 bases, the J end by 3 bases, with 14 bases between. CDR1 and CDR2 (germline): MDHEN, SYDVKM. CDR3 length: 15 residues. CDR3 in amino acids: CASSLGAGSLYEQYF. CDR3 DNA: TGTGCCAGCAGTTTAGGGGCGGGGTCCCTCTACGAGCAGTACTTC.

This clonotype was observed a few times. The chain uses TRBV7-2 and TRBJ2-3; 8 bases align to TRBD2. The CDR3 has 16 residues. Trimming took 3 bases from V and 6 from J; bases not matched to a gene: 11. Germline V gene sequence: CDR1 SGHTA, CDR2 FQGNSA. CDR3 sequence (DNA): TGTGCCAGCAGCTTGTCGGGGGGGGCGCGGATGGATACGCAGTATTTT. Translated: CASSLSGGARMDTQYF.

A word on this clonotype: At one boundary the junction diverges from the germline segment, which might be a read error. The CDR3 protein is CSVGPVNTETFF. The CDR3 nucleotides read TGCAGCGTTGGGCCCGTGAACACTGAAACTTTCTTT. The chain has TRBV29-1 and TRBJ1-1, with no clear D. The CDR3 is 12 residues long. Germline-derived CDR1 and CDR2 are SQVTM and ANQGSEA.

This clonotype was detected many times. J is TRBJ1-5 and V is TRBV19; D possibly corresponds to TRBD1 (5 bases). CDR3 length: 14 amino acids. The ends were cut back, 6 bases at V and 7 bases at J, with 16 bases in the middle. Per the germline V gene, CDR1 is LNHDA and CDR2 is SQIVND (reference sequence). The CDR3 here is CASRGPYTGQPQHF. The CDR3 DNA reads TGTGCCAGTAGGGGACCTTATACGGGGCAGCCCCAGCATTTT.

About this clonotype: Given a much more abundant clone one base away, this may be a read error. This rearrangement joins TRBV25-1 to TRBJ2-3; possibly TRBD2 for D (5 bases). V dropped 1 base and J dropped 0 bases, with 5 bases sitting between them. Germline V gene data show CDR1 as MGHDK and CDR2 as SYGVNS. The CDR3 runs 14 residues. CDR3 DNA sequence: TGTGCCAGCAGTGAATCGGGGAGCACAGATACGCAGTATTTT. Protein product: CASSESGSTDTQYF.

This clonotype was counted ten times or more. CDR3 nucleotides: TGTGCCAGCAGCTTAGATCGAGTGGGTACGCAGTATTTT. Protein sequence: CASSLDRVGTQYF. The genes are TRBV11-1 and TRBJ2-3, with D unclear. This CDR3 is 13 amino acids long. V lost 1 base to trimming and J lost 8 bases, with 10 bases between them. Per the germline V gene, CDR1 is SGHAT and CDR2 is FQDESV (reference sequence).

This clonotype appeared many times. The CDR3 coding sequence is TGTGCCAGCAGCTTAAGGGCCCGGAGTGCGCGATCACCCCTCCACTTT. Translating it yields CASSLRARSARSPLHF. The chain couples TRBV11-3 to TRBJ1-6, with D unclear. Germline lookup yields CDR1 SGHNT and CDR2 YENEEA. CDR3 size: 16 residues. Trimming removed 2 bases at V and 10 bases at J, with 18 bases between.